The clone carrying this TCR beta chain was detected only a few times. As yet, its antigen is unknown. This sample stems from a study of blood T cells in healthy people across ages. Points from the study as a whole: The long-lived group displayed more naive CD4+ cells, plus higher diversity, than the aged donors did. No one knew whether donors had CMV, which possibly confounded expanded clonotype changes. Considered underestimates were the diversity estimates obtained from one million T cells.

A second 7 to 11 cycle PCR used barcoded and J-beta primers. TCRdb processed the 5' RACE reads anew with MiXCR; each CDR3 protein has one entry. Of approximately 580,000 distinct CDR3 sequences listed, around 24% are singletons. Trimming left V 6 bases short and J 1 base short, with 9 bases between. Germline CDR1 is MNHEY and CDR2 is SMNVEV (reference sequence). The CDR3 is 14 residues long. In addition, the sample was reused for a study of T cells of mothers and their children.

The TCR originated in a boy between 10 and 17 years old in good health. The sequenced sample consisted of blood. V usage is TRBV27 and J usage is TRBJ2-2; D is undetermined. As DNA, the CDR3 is TGTGCCAGCAGACCCCGAATGAACACCGGGGAGCTGTTTTTT. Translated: CASRPRMNTGELFF.